This entry lists 28 T cell receptor beta chains sequenced from one sample in a study of blood T cell repertoires in COVID-19. Here immunoSEQ multiplex PCR was the method, and the copy in TCRdb shows in-frame clones only, minus some. Of 200,000 to 250,000 clones listed, roughly 88% are singletons. The sequencing input was peripheral blood. Source of these receptors: a man at least 80 years old with acute or convalescent COVID-19.

V usage is TRBV11-2 and J usage is TRBJ1-4, with D perhaps TRBD1 (5 bases). This CDR3 region has 16 residues. Trimming took 5 bases from V and 8 from J, leaving 21 bases between them. The V gene's germline CDR1 is SGHAT and CDR2 FQNNGV. The CDR3 region is CASSTYSGTRSEKLFF. The CDR3 DNA reads TGTGCCAGCAGCACCTACTCCGGGACTCGGAGCGAAAAACTGTTTTTT. The whole variable domain, remainder taken from reference TRBV11-2 and TRBJ1-4, is EAGVAQSPRYKIIEKRQSVAFWCNPISGHATLYWYQQILGQGPKLLIQFQNNGVVDDSQLPKDRFSAERLKGVDSTLKIQPAKLEDSAVYLCASSTYSGTRSEKLFFGSGTQLSVL.

V usage is TRBV7-9 and J usage is TRBJ2-1; 10 bases align to TRBD1. The CDR3 consists of 15 residues. The germline CDR1 and CDR2 sequences are SEHNR and FQNEAQ (reference sequence). Germline trimming cut 4 bases from V and 10 bases from J; bases unmatched to any gene: 10. The CDR3 region is CASSSPGQGSVEQFF. In nucleotides, the CDR3 is TGTGCCAGCAGCTCACCGGGACAGGGGTCCGTGGAGCAGTTCTTC.

The chain is built from TRBV6-5 and TRBJ2-7; 7 nucleotides line up with TRBD1. Germline V gene sequence: CDR1 MNHEY, CDR2 SVGAGI. J lost 4 bases, V lost 0 bases, and 6 bases had no gene match. The CDR3 covers 15 residues. CDR3 loop: CASSYSRGPRYEQYF. DNA for the CDR3: TGTGCCAGCAGTTACTCAAGGGGGCCGCGGTACGAGCAGTACTTC.

V usage is TRBV11-3 and J usage is TRBJ2-7, with 8 bases lining up with TRBD1. Germline loops: CDR1 SGHNT, CDR2 YENEEA. V lost 5 bases and J lost 6; bases outside the gene matches: 9. The CDR3 loop spans 14 amino acids. The CDR3 reads CASSPPGQVAEQYF. CDR3 nucleotide sequence: TGTGCCAGCAGCCCACCGGGACAGGTGGCCGAGCAGTACTTC.

About this clone: Distinct nucleotide sequences in the sample also encode this CDR3. The V gene is TRBV3-1 (or the pseudogene TRBV3-2), the J gene TRBJ1-6; 7 nucleotides match TRBD1. This CDR3 has 14 residues. The trim removed 4 bases at V and 6 bases at J, leaving 3 bases unmatched. Germline V lookup: CDR1 LGHDT, CDR2 YNNKEL (reference sequence). In DNA form, the CDR3 reads TGTGCCAGCAGCCCGGGACAGCTTAATTCACCCCTCCACTTT. This translates into CASSPGQLNSPLHF.

This chain links TRBV18 with TRBJ2-3; 10 nucleotides agree with TRBD2. CDR1 KGHSH and CDR2 LQKENI come from the germline V gene. V was clipped by 3 bases and J by 3 bases; unmatched bases: 6. There are 16 residues in the CDR3. CDR3 nucleotide sequence: TGTGCCAGCTCACCGATCCCGGGACTAGCGACAGATACGCAGTATTTT. It translates to CASSPIPGLATDTQYF.

This clone was recorded only once. The chain recombines TRBV12-3 or TRBV12-4 with TRBJ2-3; TRBD1 is a possible D gene (6 bases). The ends were cut back, 5 bases at V and 6 bases at J, with 12 bases in the middle. The CDR3 length is 13 residues. CDR3 in amino acids: CASSEQGSDTQYF. As DNA, the CDR3 is TGTGCCAGCAGTGAACAGGGCTCGGATACGCAGTATTTT.

The V call is TRBV13, the J call TRBJ1-2, with 10 positions matching TRBD1. Trimming at V came to 5 bases and at J to 3 bases, leaving 12 bases not matched to a gene. Germline V CDR1 and CDR2: PRHDT, FYEKMQ (reference sequence). The CDR3 spans 17 residues. CDR3 region: CASSRDRGRVNDYGYTF. The CDR3 coding sequence is TGTGCCAGCAGCCGGGACAGGGGAAGGGTTAACGACTATGGCTACACCTTC.

This clone was seen a handful of times. The rearrangement joins TRBV5-1 to TRBJ1-2; TRBD1 aligns across 9 bases. The CDR3 has 13 amino acids. The germline CDR1 and CDR2 sequences are SGHRS and YFSETQ. The junction had 5 bases not matched to a gene; V was cut back by 6 bases and J by 5 bases. CDR3 in amino acids: CASMSGQGYGYTF. The CDR3 DNA reads as TGCGCCAGCATGTCTGGACAGGGGTATGGCTACACCTTC.

This sequence joins TRBV2 and TRBJ1-4; D remains ambiguous. The V end lost 7 bases, the J end lost 0 bases, and 6 bases lay between the germline ends. The CDR3 length is 13 residues. Per germline, CDR1 SNHLY and CDR2 FYNNEI. The CDR3 reads CASNSATNEKLFF. CDR3 DNA: TGTGCCAGCAACAGTGCAACTAATGAAAAACTGTTTTTT.

This chain links TRBV7-9 with TRBJ2-5; D is perhaps TRBD1 (5 bases). This CDR3 has 13 residues. Looked up from germline, CDR1 is SEHNR and CDR2 is FQNEAQ (reference sequence). The V end lost 2 bases, the J end lost 9 bases, and 13 bases lay between the germline ends. CDR3 loop: CASSLRPQGAQYF. DNA of the CDR3: TGTGCCAGCAGCTTAAGGCCTCAAGGGGCCCAGTACTTC.

The chain uses TRBV9 and TRBJ2-7; possible D gene TRBD2, 5 bases. Per germline, CDR1 SGDLS and CDR2 YYNGEE. The CDR3 is 14 amino acids. Trimming removed 6 bases at V and 5 bases at J, with 18 bases between. CDR3 loop: CASNPRGGSHEQYF. CDR3 nucleotides: TGTGCCAGCAACCCTCGGGGTGGGTCCCACGAGCAGTACTTC.

The gene calls are TRBV19 and TRBJ2-2; TRBD1 is a possible D gene (5 bases). The CDR3 loop spans 15 amino acids. The V gene's germline CDR1 is LNHDA and CDR2 SQIVND (reference sequence). Trimming removed 7 bases at V and 4 bases at J, with 16 bases between. CDR3 in amino acids: CASKTRQILTGELFF. CDR3 bases: TGTGCCAGTAAGACCAGACAGATACTCACCGGGGAGCTGTTTTTT.

The rearrangement links TRBV28 to TRBJ1-3; D perhaps matches TRBD1 (5 bases). The V gene lost 8 bases and the J gene lost 3 bases, with 11 bases spanning the gap. This CDR3 spans 13 amino acids. Germline lookup yields CDR1 MDHEN and CDR2 SYDVKM. The DNA for the CDR3 is TGTGCCAGCCGGCAGGGAAGTGGAAACACCATATATTTT. This sequence encodes CASRQGSGNTIYF. The full variable domain, with the rest looked up from reference TRBV28 and TRBJ1-3, is DVKVTQSSRYLVKRTGEKVFLECVQDMDHENMFWYRQDPGLGLRLIYFSYDVKMKEKGDIPEGYSVSREKKERFSLILESASTNQTSMYLCASRQGSGNTIYFGEGSWLTVV.

The chain links TRBV6-5 to TRBJ1-5; maybe TRBD1 (5 bases). Germline CDR1 MNHEY, CDR2 SVGAGI. The CDR3 is 14 residues long. Deletions cut 6 bases from V and 6 bases from J, with 15 bases between. The CDR3 reads CASSKGQGTQPQHF. The CDR3 region has the DNA TGTGCCAGCAGCAAAGGGCAGGGTACTCAGCCCCAGCATTTT.

The rearrangement links TRBV6-2 or TRBV6-3 to TRBJ1-1, with 9 positions matching TRBD1. Germline CDR1 and CDR2: MNHEY and SVGEGT. The V segment lost 8 bases and the J segment 2 bases; nucleotides outside the gene matches: 6. The CDR3 is 14 amino acids. CDR3 nucleotide sequence: TGTGCCAGCCGTTCGGGACAGGGTAACACTGAAGCTTTCTTT. Translation gives CASRSGQGNTEAFF.

This sequence joins TRBV18 and TRBJ1-1; D uncertain. Germline V gives CDR1 KGHSH, CDR2 LQKENI. Trimming removed 6 bases from V and 0 bases from J, with 8 bases in between. This CDR3 is built from 13 residues. In DNA, the CDR3 is TGTGCCAGCTCCTTTGGGCTGAACACTGAAGCTTTCTTT. It yields the protein CASSFGLNTEAFF.

The chain joins TRBV7-9 to TRBJ1-6; D remains ambiguous. Trimming took off 5 bases at V and 7 bases at J, with 9 bases between the two ends. Germline V gives CDR1 SEHNR, CDR2 FQNEAQ (reference sequence). The CDR3 contains 13 residues. The CDR3 sequence is CASSQYPNSPLHF. DNA for the CDR3: TGTGCCAGCAGCCAGTATCCGAATTCACCCCTCCACTTT.

This clone was seen a few times. J is TRBJ1-2 and V is TRBV19; D gene ambiguous. Germline V gene sequence: CDR1 LNHDA, CDR2 SQIVND (reference sequence). CDR3 length: 13 residues. Trimming stripped 3 bases from V and 1 base from J, with 6 bases between. CDR3 amino acids: CASSISDNYGYTF. The CDR3 nucleotides read TGTGCCAGTAGTATTTCAGATAACTATGGCTACACCTTC.

V is TRBV29-1 and J is TRBJ1-1; D possibly corresponds to TRBD1 (5 bases). Trimming pared 0 bases from V and 7 bases from J, leaving 12 bases between. Looked up from germline, CDR1 is SQVTM and CDR2 is ANQGSEA. CDR3 length equals 13 residues. The CDR3 DNA reads TGCAGCGTTGAAGAAAATCGGGGGGTTGAAGCTTTCTTT. Amino acid sequence: CSVEENRGVEAFF.

The genes are TRBV3-1 (or the pseudogene TRBV3-2) and TRBJ1-1; TRBD1 agrees at 9 bases. The CDR3 is made up of 15 amino acids. The V gene's germline CDR1 is LGHDT and CDR2 YNNKEL (reference sequence). V lost 5 bases and J lost 0; bases outside the gene matches: 4. Written as DNA, the CDR3 is TGTGCCAGCAGCATGCGACAGGGGGTGAACACTGAAGCTTTCTTT. Protein sequence: CASSMRQGVNTEAFF.

This clone was detected once. This chain connects TRBV6-2 or TRBV6-3 to TRBJ2-1; 11 nucleotides match TRBD2. After removal of 2 bases from V and 3 bases from J, the junction contained 3 bases not matched to a gene. The germline V gene has CDR1 MNHEY and CDR2 SVGEGT. CDR3 size: 16 residues. The DNA of the CDR3 is TGTGCCAGCAGTTACCTAGCGGGGGGCCTCTACAATGAGCAGTTCTTC. This codes for CASSYLAGGLYNEQFF.

The chain recombines TRBV6-5 with TRBJ1-3; D not certain. The germline V gene has CDR1 MNHEY and CDR2 SVGAGI. The CDR3 runs to 15 residues. Trimming took 11 bases from V and 4 from J, leaving 21 bases between them. The CDR3 loop reads CAGLIVRAGGNTIYF. CDR3 nucleotides: TGTGCCGGCTTAATCGTGAGGGCGGGCGGAAACACCATATATTTT.

This clone has a handful of counts. J is TRBJ2-7 and V is TRBV11-2; 8 bases map to TRBD2. Germline lookup yields CDR1 SGHAT and CDR2 FQNNGV. The CDR3 totals 16 residues. V dropped 3 bases and J dropped 2; count of bases not matched to a gene: 9. CDR3 in DNA: TGTGCCAGCAGCTTCCTTCTAGCGGGTAATCCCTACGAGCAGTACTTC. This sequence encodes CASSFLLAGNPYEQYF.

This chain connects TRBV28 to TRBJ2-7; 12 bases are shared with TRBD2. V was pared by 4 bases and J by 0 bases, with 10 bases of the junction left unmatched. The germline V gene encodes CDR1 MDHEN and CDR2 SYDVKM. The CDR3 runs 18 residues. The DNA for the CDR3 is TGTGCCAGCAGTTCGCACTCGGGACTAGCGGGTACCTCCTACGAGCAGTACTTC. Amino acid sequence: CASSSHSGLAGTSYEQYF.

The chain has TRBV29-1 and TRBJ1-1; D possibly corresponds to TRBD1 (6 bases). Germline values: CDR1 SQVTM, CDR2 ANQGSEA. The V gene lost 6 bases and the J gene lost 1 base, with 12 bases spanning the gap. This CDR3 comprises 13 residues. The CDR3 DNA is TGCAGCGTGTCGGGACACAAGAACACTGAAGCTTTCTTT. As protein: CSVSGHKNTEAFF.

The V call is TRBV4-1, the J call TRBJ1-1; 8 bases agree with TRBD1. V was clipped by 4 bases and J by 2 bases; unmatched bases: 6. Germline assignment: CDR1 MGHRA and CDR2 YSYEKL. The CDR3 sequence is 15 residues long. CDR3 sequence (DNA): TGCGCCAGCAGCCGCGGACAGGGCCCCAACACTGAAGCTTTCTTT. As protein: CASSRGQGPNTEAFF.

The V gene is TRBV3-1 (or the pseudogene TRBV3-2), the J gene TRBJ2-1, with 9 bases that match TRBD2. Germline V CDR1 and CDR2: LGHDT, YNNKEL (reference sequence). J was trimmed by 9 bases and V by 2 bases; bases with no gene match: 11. The CDR3 extends over 16 amino acids. CDR3 residues: CASSQTLAGVGVEQFF. In nucleotides, the CDR3 is TGTGCCAGCAGCCAAACCTTAGCGGGGGTGGGTGTTGAGCAGTTCTTC.